This T cell receptor beta chain appears in the sequencing data of a study of blood T cell repertoires in COVID-19 (dated by TCRdb to between 2020 and 2021). Some background on the complete study: Samples covering the acute and convalescent phases of COVID-19 were provided by collaborators in the United States, Italy and Spain. The prospective study material was composed of cDNA or gDNA derived from T cells, B-cell-depleted T cells, or PBMCs. Deeply sampled blood TCRbeta repertoires from subjects exposed to, actively infected with, or recovered from COVID-19 were included in the dataset. The repertoires were released in a freely available public database meant as a resource for research on the immune response to SARS-CoV-2. Samples came from the ongoing ImmuneRACE study (first 160 participants) plus 1,254 subjects from 6 global collaborators. The sample metadata nearly always contained a de-identified subject ID, COVID-19 status, age in years and sex. HLA class I and class II types, where available, came from metadata supplied by the sample provider rather than from assay-based typing. Overall results and qualifications from the work: How much clinical and demographic metadata was included differed by source and by participant, and the metadata was provided uncurated.

The immunoSEQ Assay, a bias-controlled multiplex PCR, was used to amplify TCRbeta CDR3 regions from genomic DNA. Under the source paper's analysis protocol: Nucleated cell counts per sample were estimated from amplification of reference gene primers within the assay. To quantify the absolute abundance of each unique TCRbeta CDR3 rearrangement, sequence reads were collapsed and filtered. Productive Simpson clonality was computed per sample as the square root of Simpson's diversity index over productive rearrangements. TCRdb took this table from immuneACCESS and kept in-frame rearrangements with V and J called. Such tables lack part of the clones; where checked against another copy, unresolved V genes explain under half of the gap, and the rest is unexplained. Clonal size and the V and J genes are those of that table, whereas D and trimming came from the DNA. The sample table records a few hundred thousand clones; 85% of these occur just once. Around 6.9% of the sample rests with the top ten.

CDR1 and CDR2, per the germline V gene, are KGHDR and SFDVKD. The CDR3 has 12 amino acids, counting the end cysteine and phenylalanine. CDR3 DNA is the only sequence kept; it has 36 bases, read in frame from the first base. V and J lose 3 bases and 7 bases, and a span of 9 bases separates them. Of note for this clone: It lacks a known antigen. No quality values exist for individual bases; no much larger clone is one base distant.

Each collaborating institution followed its own protocols to collect whole blood in K2EDTA tubes. For TCRbeta analysis, collaborator samples were shipped as frozen whole blood, as isolated PBMCs, or as DNA extracted from either sample type. The origin of this receptor is a human donor in a cohort sampled during active COVID-19. The receptor chain draws on TRBV24-1 and TRBJ2-7; possibly the D gene is TRBD2, per 5 matching bases. The sample comprised peripheral blood. The CDR3 in this case is CATSDDPGEQYF. The DNA is TGTGCCACCAGTGATGATCCGGGGGAGCAGTACTTC.